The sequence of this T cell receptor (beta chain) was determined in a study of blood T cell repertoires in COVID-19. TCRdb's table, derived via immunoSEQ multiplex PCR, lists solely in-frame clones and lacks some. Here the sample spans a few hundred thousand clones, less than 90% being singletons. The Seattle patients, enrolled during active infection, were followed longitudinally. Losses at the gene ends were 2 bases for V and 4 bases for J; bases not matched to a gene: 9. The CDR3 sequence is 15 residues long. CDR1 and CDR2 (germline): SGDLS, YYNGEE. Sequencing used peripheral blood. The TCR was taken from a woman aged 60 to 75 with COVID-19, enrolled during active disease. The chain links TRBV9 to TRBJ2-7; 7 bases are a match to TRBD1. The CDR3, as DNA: TGTGCCAGCAGCGTGTCCGGGACAGCCGTTTACGAGCAGTACTTC. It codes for CASSVSGTAVYEQYF.